The 16 T cell receptor beta chains in this list originate from one sample, sequenced in a study of T cells in Graves' hyperthyroidism and ophthalmopathy. The CDR3 regions of TCR beta were amplified from RNA transcripts. RT-PCR in the first round (using the HTBI primer set) targeted the TCR CDR3. Each CDR3 protein is one row after TCRdb ran MiXCR on the multiplex PCR reads. The sample gives around 600,000 distinct CDR3 sequences, about a sixth of which show up once; 6.5% to 8% is in the top ten. The sample comprised blood. The receptors come from a woman aged 30 to 39 with Graves' hyperthyroidism.

The chain couples TRBV18 to TRBJ1-1, with a tentative D call TRBD1 (6 bases). With 3 bases removed from V and 5 bases from J, the gap between germline ends came to 16 bases. Per the germline V gene, CDR1 is KGHSH and CDR2 is LQKENI. The CDR3 extends over 15 amino acids. The CDR3 sequence is CASSPPARGWTEAFF. The CDR3 nucleotides are TGTGCCAGCTCACCGCCGGCGAGGGGGTGGACTGAAGCTTTCTTT.

This clonotype came up many times. This chain uses TRBV11-3 with TRBJ2-3, with D perhaps TRBD1 or TRBD2 (5 bases each). The CDR3 extends over 15 amino acids. Per the germline V gene, CDR1 is SGHNT and CDR2 is YENEEA. Deletions cut 3 bases from V and 1 base from J, with 11 bases between. CDR3 in DNA: TGTGCCAGCAGCTTGAACGGGGCTGGCACAGATACGCAGTATTTT. As protein: CASSLNGAGTDTQYF.

This clonotype was seen repeatedly, ten times or more. The chain combines TRBV7-9 with TRBJ2-2, with 11 bases lining up with TRBD2. This CDR3 has 16 residues. J lost 4 bases, V lost 5 bases, and 6 bases had no gene match. Germline V CDR1 and CDR2: SEHNR, FQNEAQ (reference sequence). The CDR3 sequence is CASSPELAGATGELFF. The CDR3, as DNA: TGTGCCAGCAGCCCAGAACTAGCGGGAGCCACCGGGGAGCTGTTTTTT.

The J gene is TRBJ1-1, the V gene TRBV18, with TRBD1 matching 8 bases. V lost 3 bases to trimming and J lost 9 bases; unmatched junction nucleotides: 12. The CDR3 is 15 residues long. Germline CDR1 is KGHSH and CDR2 is LQKENI. The CDR3 here is CASSPGTGDINKAFF. The CDR3 DNA reads TGTGCCAGCTCACCCGGGACAGGAGATATTAACAAAGCTTTCTTT.

This clonotype has more than one count but fewer than ten. The chain carries TRBV7-8 and TRBJ2-7, with no clear D. The CDR3 consists of 16 residues. Trimming pared 6 bases from V and 0 bases from J, leaving 18 bases between. Germline lookup yields CDR1 SGHVS and CDR2 FQNEAQ. The CDR3 reads CASSYTPPESSYEQYF. The CDR3 DNA is TGTGCCAGCAGTTACACCCCCCCAGAGAGCTCCTACGAGCAGTACTTC.

This sequence joins TRBV27 and TRBJ2-2; a possible D gene is TRBD1 (6 bases). Germline V CDR1 and CDR2: MNHEY, SMNVEV (reference sequence). Trimming stripped 3 bases from V and 0 bases from J, with 14 bases between. The CDR3 has 17 amino acids. The CDR3 DNA reads as TGTGCCAGCAGTTTCACAGGGACCGTCACGAACACCGGGGAGCTGTTTTTT. Translating gives CASSFTGTVTNTGELFF.

This chain joins TRBV30 and TRBJ2-2; 10 positions agree with TRBD2. This CDR3 is built from 16 residues. The trim removed 3 bases at V and 6 bases at J, leaving 10 bases unmatched. The germline V gene has CDR1 GTSNPN and CDR2 SVGIG (reference sequence). CDR3 DNA: TGTGCCTGGAGGACAAAGCGGGAGGGCCCGGCCGGGGAGCTGTTTTTT. This encodes CAWRTKREGPAGELFF.

This sequence joins TRBV5-8 and TRBJ2-3, with 7 bases that match TRBD2. Germline V gene data show CDR1 as SGHTS and CDR2 as YDEGEE. The trim removed 3 bases at V and 4 bases at J, leaving 8 bases unmatched. The CDR3 is made up of 15 amino acids. In nucleotides, the CDR3 is TGTGCCAGCAGCTCTGGACTAGGACGGCCAGATACGCAGTATTTT. This sequence encodes CASSSGLGRPDTQYF. Based on the CDR3 plus reference TRBV5-8 and TRBJ2-3, the full variable domain is EAGVTQSPTHLIKTRGQQATLRCSPISGHTSVYWYQQALGLGLQFLLWYDEGEERNRGNFPPRFSGRQFPNYSSELNVNALELEDSALYLCASSSGLGRPDTQYFGPGTRLTVL.

This clonotype has a handful of counts. CDR3 sequence (DNA): TGCGCCAGCAGCCTCGCCTTTCAAGAGACCCAGTACTTC. It specifies CASSLAFQETQYF. V gene TRBV4-1 combines with J gene TRBJ2-5; D gene unclear. This CDR3 is 13 amino acids long. The ends were cut back, 4 bases at V and 2 bases at J, with 8 bases in the middle. CDR1 and CDR2 from the germline V gene are MGHRA and YSYEKL.

Only a few counts were recorded for this clonotype. The rearrangement links TRBV7-6 to TRBJ2-2; 13 nucleotides line up with TRBD2. Losses at the gene ends were 4 bases for V and 7 bases for J; bases not matched to a gene: 3. The CDR3 is made up of 15 amino acids. Germline V gene lookup returns CDR1 SGHVS and CDR2 FNYEAQ. The CDR3 nucleotides are TGTGCCAGCAGCTCAAGACTAGCGGGAGGCGGGGAGCTGTTTTTT. Translated, it gives CASSSRLAGGGELFF.

This clonotype occurred a few times. The chain employs TRBV27 and TRBJ2-2; 9 bases fit TRBD1. V shed 7 bases, J shed 0 bases, and the junction held 6 bases outside the gene matches. The CDR3 contains 16 residues. Germline lookup yields CDR1 MNHEY and CDR2 SMNVEV (reference sequence). The CDR3 protein is CASKTGGPSNTGELFF. CDR3 nucleotides: TGTGCCAGCAAGACAGGGGGACCTTCGAACACCGGGGAGCTGTTTTTT.

This clonotype was seen repeatedly, ten times or more. The rearrangement links TRBV6-2 or TRBV6-3 to TRBJ2-7; 8 positions match TRBD1. With 5 bases clipped from V and 2 bases from J, the junction kept 17 bases outside the gene matches. Germline CDR1 reads MNHEY; CDR2 reads SVGEGT. The CDR3 consists of 18 residues. CDR3 loop: CASSLSVLTGTGTYEQYF. Written as DNA, the CDR3 is TGTGCCAGCAGTCTATCCGTACTAACCGGGACAGGCACCTACGAGCAGTACTTC.

This clonotype was observed many times. The V and J genes are TRBV2 and TRBJ2-3, with D perhaps TRBD1 (5 bases). The CDR3 is 16 amino acids. CDR1 and CDR2 (germline): SNHLY, FYNNEI. V was clipped by 2 bases and J by 5 bases, with 17 bases between them. In DNA form, the CDR3 reads TGTGCCAGCAGTGAACAGGGTCACGTCATGGGAGATACGCAGTATTTT. This gives the protein CASSEQGHVMGDTQYF. Based on the CDR3 plus reference TRBV2 and TRBJ2-3, the full variable domain is EPEVTQTPSHQVTQMGQEVILRCVPISNHLYFYWYRQILGQKVEFLVSFYNNEISEKSEIFDDQFSVERPDGSNFTLKIRSTKLEDSAMYFCASSEQGHVMGDTQYFGPGTRLTVL.

This clonotype was counted only a few times. V is TRBV6-1 and J is TRBJ2-7, with 9 bases identical to TRBD1. CDR1 is MNHNS, CDR2 SASEGT, per germline. This CDR3 spans 16 amino acids. V lost 5 bases to trimming and J lost 6 bases; unmatched junction nucleotides: 14. CDR3 coding DNA: TGTGCCAGCAGTCGCCCCCTCACAGGGGGCGCGGCCGAGCAGTACTTC. Protein sequence: CASSRPLTGGAAEQYF.

This clonotype was counted at least ten times. The rearrangement joins TRBV4-1 to TRBJ2-5; weak D call: TRBD1 (5 bases). Trimming took 0 bases from V and 4 from J, leaving 15 bases between them. CDR3 length equals 16 residues. Looked up from germline, CDR1 is MGHRA and CDR2 is YSYEKL. CDR3 in amino acids: CASSQDLTAVGETQYF. Here the CDR3 DNA reads TGCGCCAGCAGCCAAGATTTGACAGCCGTCGGAGAGACCCAGTACTTC.

The rearrangement links TRBV5-6 to TRBJ1-3, with a tentative D call TRBD1 (5 bases). V was pared by 1 base and J by 8 bases, with 7 bases between. This CDR3 contains 12 residues. Germline assignment: CDR1 SGHDT and CDR2 YYEEEE. The CDR3 DNA follows: TGTGCCAGCAGCTTGCAAGGGGACACCATATATTTT. Encoded protein: CASSLQGDTIYF.